The next 19 T cell receptor beta chains were all read from a single sample in a study of blood T cell repertoires in COVID-19. Profiled with immunoSEQ multiplex PCR; TCRdb holds only in-frame clones, not every one. In the table there are fewer than 60,000 clones, approximately 88% of which are singletons. Sequences were obtained from peripheral blood. The source is a young man with COVID-19, enrolled during active disease.

This chain joins TRBV5-1 and TRBJ1-3; 9 bases line up with TRBD1. CDR3 length equals 14 residues. V was clipped by 4 bases and J by 4 bases; unmatched bases: 3. CDR1 is SGHRS and CDR2 is YFSETQ in the germline V gene. The CDR3 loop is CASSLGTGGNTIYF. CDR3 nucleotides: TGCGCCAGCAGCCTCGGGACAGGGGGAAACACCATATATTTT.

This rearrangement joins TRBV2 to TRBJ1-1; D unclear. V was clipped by 8 bases and J by 1 base, with 11 bases between them. The V gene's germline CDR1 is SNHLY and CDR2 FYNNEI. The CDR3 runs to 13 residues. DNA of the CDR3: TGTGCCAGCTTAGCGGAGAGGAACACTGAAGCTTTCTTT. Encoded protein: CASLAERNTEAFF.

The J gene is TRBJ1-4, the V gene TRBV18; TRBD1 agrees at 7 bases. This CDR3 has 17 amino acids. Germline CDR1 reads KGHSH; CDR2 reads LQKENI. V was pared by 2 bases and J by 5 bases, with 11 bases of the junction left unmatched. CDR3 bases: TGTGCCAGCTCACCAGGAGGGGGCGCCCGGGAAAATGAAAAACTGTTTTTT. Its translation: CASSPGGGARENEKLFF.

This chain connects TRBV18 to TRBJ1-2; D ambiguous. The V end lost 8 bases, the J end lost 0 bases, and 13 bases lay between the germline ends. Germline V CDR1 and CDR2: KGHSH, LQKENI. This CDR3 is 14 amino acids long. Written as DNA, the CDR3 is TGTGCCAGCCTTGACTCAGACTCTAACTATGGCTACACCTTC. Residues: CASLDSDSNYGYTF.

The genes are TRBV19 and TRBJ2-1; D call uncertain. Trimming removed 4 bases from V and 7 bases from J, with 11 bases in between. The length of the CDR3 is 13 residues. CDR1 and CDR2 from the germline V gene are LNHDA and SQIVND (reference sequence). The CDR3 here is CASSRAVLNEQFF. As DNA, the CDR3 is TGTGCCAGTAGTAGGGCAGTTTTAAATGAGCAGTTCTTC.

This clone was seen a handful of times. The V gene is TRBV2, the J gene TRBJ2-4; tentative D call: TRBD1 (6 bases). This CDR3 is built from 15 residues. The ends were cut back, 4 bases at V and 1 base at J, with 11 bases in the middle. Germline V gives CDR1 SNHLY, CDR2 FYNNEI. The DNA of the CDR3 is TGTGCCAGCAGTGCTACAGGGTTCGCCAAAAACATTCAGTACTTC. This gives the protein CASSATGFAKNIQYF. The full variable domain, completed using reference TRBV2 and TRBJ2-4, is EPEVTQTPSHQVTQMGQEVILRCVPISNHLYFYWYRQILGQKVEFLVSFYNNEISEKSEIFDDQFSVERPDGSNFTLKIRSTKLEDSAMYFCASSATGFAKNIQYFGAGTRLSVL.

This chain uses TRBV7-6 with TRBJ2-7, with TRBD2 matching over 8 bases. V lost 5 bases to trimming and J lost 2 bases; unmatched junction nucleotides: 11. CDR1 and CDR2 from the germline V gene are SGHVS and FNYEAQ. CDR3 length: 16 residues. The CDR3: CASSARRGRNPYEQYF. CDR3 DNA sequence: TGTGCCAGCAGCGCTAGACGCGGGAGGAACCCCTACGAGCAGTACTTC.

The chain couples TRBV24-1 to TRBJ1-3; no definite D call. V was cut by 3 bases and J by 0 bases, with 5 bases left in between. The CDR3 covers 14 residues. The germline V gene encodes CDR1 KGHDR and CDR2 SFDVKD. The CDR3 sequence: CATSDSHSGNTIYF. The CDR3, as DNA: TGTGCCACCAGTGATAGCCACTCTGGAAACACCATATATTTT.

The chain recombines TRBV28 with TRBJ2-4; 12 bases are shared with TRBD1. Germline V gene data show CDR1 as MDHEN and CDR2 as SYDVKM. V shed 6 bases and J 1 base; nucleotides not matched to a gene: 10. This CDR3 is built from 18 residues. DNA of the CDR3: TGTGCCAGCAGGCAAGGGGGGACAGGGGGCCTGGCCAAAAACATTCAGTACTTC. Encoded protein: CASRQGGTGGLAKNIQYF.

V usage is TRBV7-6 and J usage is TRBJ2-1; 12 nucleotides line up with TRBD2. The germline CDR1 and CDR2 sequences are SGHVS and FNYEAQ. V was clipped by 1 base and J by 9 bases; unmatched bases: 4. The CDR3 runs to 15 residues. CDR3 in amino acids: CASSLVASGRGEQFF. The DNA for the CDR3 is TGTGCCAGCAGCTTAGTGGCTAGCGGGAGGGGTGAGCAGTTCTTC.

This clone was seen only once. This chain links TRBV7-2 with TRBJ1-2, with a possible D match to TRBD1 (5 bases). Per germline, CDR1 SGHTA and CDR2 FQGNSA. CDR3 length: 17 amino acids. V lost 4 bases, J lost 5 bases, and 23 bases lay in between. CDR3 loop: CASSSSRAGTSLYGYTF. Written as DNA, the CDR3 is TGTGCCAGCAGCTCCAGTCGGGCAGGGACTTCACTTTATGGCTACACCTTC.

The chain joins TRBV10-3 to TRBJ2-7; 11 bases map to TRBD1. V lost 6 bases to trimming and J lost 3 bases; unmatched junction nucleotides: 4. Germline values: CDR1 ENHRY, CDR2 SYGVKD. The CDR3 length is 14 residues. The CDR3 DNA sequence: TGTGCCATCAGCAGCGGGACAGGGGGCTACGAGCAGTACTTC. Protein: CAISSGTGGYEQYF.

This clone was detected once. V is TRBV4-2 and J is TRBJ2-7; 13 nucleotides agree with TRBD2. This CDR3 is 17 amino acids long. The junction had 6 bases not matched to a gene; V was cut back by 0 bases and J by 4 bases. Germline assignment: CDR1 LGHNA and CDR2 YNFKEQ. The CDR3, as DNA: TGTGCCAGCAGCCAAGATCTGGGGACTAGCGGGAATTACGAGCAGTACTTC. It translates to CASSQDLGTSGNYEQYF.

CDR3 coding DNA: TGTGCCAGTAGTACCTCGACAGGGGGAAGTCAGCCCCAGCATTTT. It is translated as CASSTSTGGSQPQHF. This sequence joins TRBV19 and TRBJ1-5, with 9 bases aligning to TRBD1. CDR3 size: 15 residues. Germline CDR1 LNHDA, CDR2 SQIVND (reference sequence). With 4 bases clipped from V and 6 bases from J, the junction kept 7 bases outside the gene matches.

The V and J genes are TRBV13 and TRBJ1-1; possibly TRBD1 for D (6 bases). CDR1 and CDR2 from the germline V gene are PRHDT and FYEKMQ (reference sequence). This CDR3 contains 13 residues. The V end was cut by 4 bases, the J end by 6 bases, with 12 bases between. This CDR3 is CASSSWTDSEAFF. CDR3 nucleotide sequence: TGTGCCAGCAGCTCATGGACAGACTCTGAAGCTTTCTTT.

CDR3 nucleotide sequence: TGTGCCAGCAGCCAAGAAGGCGGACAGAACACTGAAGCTTTCTTT. It is translated as CASSQEGGQNTEAFF. The rearrangement joins TRBV4-2 to TRBJ1-1; possible D gene TRBD1, 5 bases. The ends were cut back, 0 bases at V and 1 base at J, with 9 bases in the middle. CDR3 length: 15 residues. CDR1 is LGHNA and CDR2 is YNFKEQ in the germline V gene.

The chain uses TRBV10-2 and TRBJ1-1; D remains ambiguous. The germline gives CDR1 WSHSY, CDR2 SAAADI. V lost 5 bases and J lost 0, with 7 bases in between. The CDR3 contains 13 residues. The DNA for the CDR3 is TGCGCCAGCAGTCGGGAGATGAACACTGAAGCTTTCTTT. Translating gives CASSREMNTEAFF.

This chain's CDR3 is CASARGGVTYEQYF. DNA for the CDR3: TGTGCCAGCGCCCGGGGGGGGGTTACCTACGAGCAGTACTTC. The J gene is TRBJ2-7, the V gene TRBV5-4; TRBD2 aligns across 8 bases. The germline CDR1 and CDR2 sequences are SGHNT and YYREEE (reference sequence). This CDR3 spans 14 amino acids. V trimming: 7 bases; J trimming: 2 bases; junction bases outside the gene matches: 8.

This clone was counted a few times. The rearrangement links TRBV6-1 to TRBJ1-5, with 7 positions matching TRBD1. This CDR3 contains 17 residues. The J segment lost 8 bases and the V segment lost 1 base, leaving 14 bases of the junction unmatched. The V gene's germline CDR1 is MNHNS and CDR2 SASEGT. The CDR3 sequence is CASSEGRGGGGWEPQHF. For the CDR3, the DNA is TGTGCCAGCAGTGAAGGCCGTGGAGGAGGGGGCTGGGAGCCCCAGCATTTT.